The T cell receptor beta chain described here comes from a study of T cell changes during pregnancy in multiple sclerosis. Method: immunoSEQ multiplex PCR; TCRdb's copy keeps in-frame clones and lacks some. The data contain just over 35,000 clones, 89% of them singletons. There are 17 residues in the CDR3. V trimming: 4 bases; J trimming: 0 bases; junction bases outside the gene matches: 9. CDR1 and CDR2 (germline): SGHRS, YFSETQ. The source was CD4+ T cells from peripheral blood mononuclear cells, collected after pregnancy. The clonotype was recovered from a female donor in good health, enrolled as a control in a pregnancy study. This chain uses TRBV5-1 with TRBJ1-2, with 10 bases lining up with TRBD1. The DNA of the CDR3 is TGCGCCAGCAGCCCCGGGACAGGGGTAAGGGCTAACTATGGCTACACCTTC. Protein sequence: CASSPGTGVRANYGYTF.